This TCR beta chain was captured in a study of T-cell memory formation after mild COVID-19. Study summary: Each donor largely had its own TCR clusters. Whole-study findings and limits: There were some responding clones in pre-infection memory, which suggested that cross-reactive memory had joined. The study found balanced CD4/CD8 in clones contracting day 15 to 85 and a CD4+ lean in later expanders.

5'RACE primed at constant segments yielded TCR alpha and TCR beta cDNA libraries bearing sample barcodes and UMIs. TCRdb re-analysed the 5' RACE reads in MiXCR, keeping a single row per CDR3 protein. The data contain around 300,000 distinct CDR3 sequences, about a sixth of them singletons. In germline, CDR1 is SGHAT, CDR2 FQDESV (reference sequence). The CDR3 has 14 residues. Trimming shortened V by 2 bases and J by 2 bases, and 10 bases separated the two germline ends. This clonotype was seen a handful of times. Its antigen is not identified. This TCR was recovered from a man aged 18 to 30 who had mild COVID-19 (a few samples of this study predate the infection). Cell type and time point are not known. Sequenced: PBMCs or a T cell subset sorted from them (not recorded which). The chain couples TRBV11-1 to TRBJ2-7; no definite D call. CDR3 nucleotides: TGTGCCAGCAGCTTACGAGACACGACCTACGAGCAGTACTTC. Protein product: CASSLRDTTYEQYF.